These 9 T cell receptor beta chains came from one sample sequenced in a study of cytomegalovirus exposure and HLA in healthy donors. In the PCR, 60 Vbeta and 13 Jbeta primers were used. Libraries were prepared by immunoSEQ multiplex PCR; TCRdb keeps only in-frame clonotypes and omits some of them. The sample data list roughly 82,000 clones. The sequenced sample was PBMCs. The receptors originated from an older woman in good health and CMV-seronegative.

This chain uses TRBV19 with TRBJ2-1; TRBD2 matches at 9 bases. Germline CDR1 reads LNHDA; CDR2 reads SQIVND (reference sequence). CDR3 length equals 15 residues. Losses at the gene ends were 3 bases for V and 2 bases for J; bases not matched to a gene: 2. CDR3 amino acids: CASSISSGAYNEQFF. The CDR3 nucleotides read TGTGCCAGTAGTATTTCTAGCGGGGCCTACAATGAGCAGTTCTTC.

V gene TRBV11-2 combines with J gene TRBJ1-1; 9 nucleotides agree with TRBD1. J lost 4 bases, V lost 2 bases, and 5 bases had no gene match. The CDR3 spans 15 residues. CDR1 is SGHAT, CDR2 FQNNGV, per germline. CDR3 DNA: TGTGCCAGCAGCTTAACAGGGGGCGTCATCACTGAAGCTTTCTTT. Translation: CASSLTGGVITEAFF.

The chain joins TRBV28 to TRBJ1-5; tentatively, D is TRBD1 (6 bases). Germline CDR1 reads MDHEN; CDR2 reads SYDVKM. The CDR3 is 15 residues long. Trimming pared 5 bases from V and 4 bases from J, leaving 15 bases between. Written as DNA, the CDR3 is TGTGCCAGCAGTAAATACAGGGTGGGGAATCAGCCCCAGCATTTT. Translated, it gives CASSKYRVGNQPQHF.

The genes are TRBV23-1 and TRBJ2-5, with TRBD2 matching 9 bases. TRBV23-1 has ORF status, its function being uncertain. The CDR3 covers 15 residues. V gave up 2 bases and J gave up 5 bases; unmatched junction bases: 6. The CDR3 region has the DNA TGCGCCAGCAGTCAAACCTTAGCGGGAGATGAGACCCAGTACTTC. Translation: CASSQTLAGDETQYF.

V usage is TRBV28 and J usage is TRBJ1-5; 9 nucleotides agree with TRBD1. Unmatched junction bases numbered 5, after V lost 2 bases and J lost 6 bases. The CDR3 runs 15 residues. Germline loops: CDR1 MDHEN, CDR2 SYDVKM. The CDR3 spells CASSLIGTGSQPQHF. The CDR3 DNA reads TGTGCCAGCAGTTTAATCGGGACAGGGAGTCAGCCCCAGCATTTT. Drawing the rest from reference TRBV28 and TRBJ1-5, the complete variable domain is DVKVTQSSRYLVKRTGEKVFLECVQDMDHENMFWYRQDPGLGLRLIYFSYDVKMKEKGDIPEGYSVSREKKERFSLILESASTNQTSMYLCASSLIGTGSQPQHFGDGTRLSIL.

The chain is built from TRBV4-2 and TRBJ2-1, with D tentatively TRBD2 (6 bases). The germline gives CDR1 LGHNA, CDR2 YNFKEQ. The CDR3 is made up of 16 amino acids. The V end lost 1 base, the J end lost 5 bases, and 15 bases lay between the germline ends. The CDR3 bases are TGTGCCAGCAGCCAAGGGGACGGGAGAATCCACAATGAGCAGTTCTTC. Translating gives CASSQGDGRIHNEQFF.

The V and J genes are TRBV5-4 and TRBJ2-5, with D hard to call. The tail of the sequence fits TRBJ2-7 better, so the J call may be wrong. The germline gives CDR1 SGHNT, CDR2 YYREEE (reference sequence). The CDR3 totals 14 residues. As DNA, the CDR3 is TGTGCCAGCAGCTTGATGGTTGGTCCCAGCGAGCAGTACTTC. Its translation: CASSLMVGPSEQYF.

V and J are TRBV5-1 and TRBJ2-2, with 12 bases identical to TRBD2. The germline V gene has CDR1 SGHRS and CDR2 YFSETQ. This CDR3 has 18 residues. J lost 2 bases, V lost 2 bases, and 7 bases had no gene match. Here the CDR3 DNA reads TGCGCCAGCAGCTTCCTAGCGGGAGGGCCGGGAAACACCGGGGAGCTGTTTTTT. It translates to CASSFLAGGPGNTGELFF.

The V and J genes are TRBV7-8 and TRBJ2-1; TRBD2 is a possible D gene (6 bases). CDR1 and CDR2 (germline): SGHVS, FQNEAQ. The ends were cut back, 7 bases at V and 6 bases at J, with 13 bases in the middle. This CDR3 region has 13 residues. CDR3 region: CASTRRDFNEQFF. CDR3 nucleotides: TGTGCCAGCACCCGGAGGGACTTCAATGAGCAGTTCTTC.